Each of the 10 T cell receptor beta chains below was sequenced from the same sample in a study of molecular identifiers for immune sequencing clone quantification. TCRdb re-called the PCR reads with MiXCR, one entry per CDR3 protein. The sample yields approximately 630,000 distinct CDR3 sequences, 25% seen once. The specimen was naive CD8+ T cells from blood, with Jurkat cell RNA spiked in. Subset meaning: FACS-sorted CD8+CD4-CCR7+CD45RA+ naive T cells. These receptor sequences come from a human donor in good health. Some libraries in this study had Jurkat cell RNA spiked in.

This clonotype was seen many times. The V and J genes are TRBV13 and TRBJ2-5; 11 positions agree with TRBD2. V dropped 4 bases and J dropped 1; count of bases not matched to a gene: 5. This CDR3 has 16 amino acids. The V gene's germline CDR1 is PRHDT and CDR2 FYEKMQ (reference sequence). The CDR3 DNA sequence: TGTGCCAGCAGCTCTCGACTAGCGGGGACCCAAGAGACCCAGTACTTC. Translating gives CASSSRLAGTQETQYF.

CDR3 in amino acids: CASSPTTGASYNEQFF. CDR3 in DNA: TGTGCCAGCAGCCCGACGACAGGGGCGAGCTACAATGAGCAGTTCTTC. This chain uses TRBV7-9 with TRBJ2-1; 8 positions match TRBD1. Germline assignment: CDR1 SEHNR and CDR2 FQNEAQ (reference sequence). J was trimmed by 3 bases and V by 5 bases; bases with no gene match: 9. The CDR3 contains 16 residues.

This clonotype was seen a handful of times. The V gene is TRBV7-9, the J gene TRBJ1-5; possible D gene TRBD1, 5 bases. The CDR3 has 13 amino acids. Germline V gene lookup returns CDR1 SEHNR and CDR2 FQNEAQ (reference sequence). Trimming took 5 bases from V and 9 from J, leaving 14 bases between them. The CDR3 reads CASSPKGGGPQHF. The CDR3 bases are TGTGCCAGCAGCCCAAAAGGTGGGGGGCCCCAGCATTTT.

Comments on this clonotype: This may come from a read error, since a much larger clone is one base off. The rearrangement uses TRBV12-3 or TRBV12-4 and TRBJ2-7; weak D call: TRBD2 (5 bases). The CDR3 consists of 12 residues. DNA of the CDR3: TGTGCCAGCTGTTTCGTGGGAGCGGAGCAGTACTTC. It translates to CASCFVGAEQYF.

This clonotype was recorded many times. The rearrangement links TRBV4-2 to TRBJ2-6; TRBD2 agrees at 8 bases. The CDR3 is 18 residues long. In germline, CDR1 is LGHNA, CDR2 YNFKEQ. V dropped 0 bases and J dropped 0; count of bases not matched to a gene: 4. CDR3 protein: CASSQDASGFSGANVLTF. In nucleotides, the CDR3 is TGTGCCAGCAGCCAAGATGCTAGCGGGTTCTCTGGGGCCAACGTCCTGACTTTC.

At least ten counts were recorded for this clonotype. V is TRBV5-1 and J is TRBJ2-5; D unresolved. CDR3 length: 14 residues. V lost 4 bases and J lost 2, with 12 bases in between. Germline V gene sequence: CDR1 SGHRS, CDR2 YFSETQ. The CDR3 spells CASSVGFGQETQYF. The CDR3 DNA sequence: TGCGCCAGCAGCGTGGGCTTCGGACAAGAGACCCAGTACTTC.

Many counts were recorded for this clonotype. The V call is TRBV4-3, the J call TRBJ2-3, with D possibly being TRBD1 or TRBD2 (6 bases each). V lost 0 bases, J lost 7 bases, and 17 bases lay in between. Germline V gene data show CDR1 as LGHNA and CDR2 as YSLEER. The CDR3 consists of 16 residues. The CDR3 DNA is TGCGCCAGCAGCCAAGAGGTACAGGGAGGATGGAATACGCAGTATTTT. It codes for CASSQEVQGGWNTQYF.

This clonotype was counted a few times. The rearrangement uses TRBV12-5 and TRBJ2-5; D is undetermined. V was trimmed by 7 bases and J by 5 bases, leaving 14 bases between them. Germline assignment: CDR1 LGHNT and CDR2 FRNRAP. CDR3 length equals 13 residues. The CDR3 is CASASRMEETQYF. The DNA of the CDR3 is TGTGCTAGTGCCAGCCGGATGGAGGAGACCCAGTACTTC. Based on the CDR3 plus reference TRBV12-5 and TRBJ2-5, the full variable domain is DARVTQTPRHKVTEMGQEVTMRCQPILGHNTVFWYRQTMMQGLELLAYFRNRAPLDDSGMPKDRFSAEMPDATLATLKIQPSEPRDSAVYFCASASRMEETQYFGPGTRLLVL.

This clonotype occurred many times. This chain joins TRBV20-1 and TRBJ1-1, with D uncertain. Trimming cost V 0 bases and J 8 bases, with 16 bases left between them. The CDR3 is made up of 14 amino acids. The germline V gene encodes CDR1 DFQATT and CDR2 SNEGSKA (reference sequence). The CDR3 sequence is CSARELGSPGEAFF. CDR3 DNA sequence: TGCAGTGCTAGAGAGCTGGGGTCCCCTGGGGAAGCTTTCTTT.

This clonotype was counted only a few times. One junction end does not reproduce the germline sequence, and a read error may be involved. This chain uses TRBV24-1 with TRBJ2-7; tentatively, D is TRBD2 (6 bases). Looked up from germline, CDR1 is KGHDR and CDR2 is SFDVKD. The CDR3 runs to 14 residues. CDR3 DNA: TGTGCGACCACCCCCCCGGAGGGCCCCAACGAGCAGTACTTC. Its protein product is CATTPPEGPNEQYF.